The entry that follows covers one T cell receptor (beta chain) sequence. The sample comes from a study of early T cells in non-severe SARS-CoV-2 infection. TCRdb re-analysed the 5' RACE reads in MiXCR, keeping a single row per CDR3 protein. The sample has approximately 31,000 distinct CDR3 sequences; around 6.6% are singletons. This clonotype originated in an adult who was a healthcare worker with PCR-confirmed SARS-CoV-2 infection or an uninfected control (not recorded which). Sequenced input: whole blood.

The CDR3 sequence: CASRGTDKQPQHF. CDR3 DNA: TGTGCCAGCAGAGGGACAGATAAGCAGCCCCAGCATTTT. The chain links TRBV28 to TRBJ1-5, with 7 bases aligning to TRBD1. J lost 7 bases, V lost 6 bases, and 6 bases had no gene match. The CDR3 consists of 13 residues. Germline V gives CDR1 MDHEN, CDR2 SYDVKM.